This is a list of T cell receptor beta chains from one sample in a study of cytomegalovirus exposure and HLA in healthy donors. This table comes from immunoSEQ multiplex PCR, and its TCRdb copy is limited to in-frame clones, with some not included. The sample has approximately 140,000 clones, 60% to 85% seen once. Sequences were obtained from PBMCs. These receptors were taken from a man in his forties in good health and CMV-seropositive. Both conserved end residues are part of each CDR3. A D gene is named only where the DNA matches it firmly. For some rows the clone size is stated as once, few or many, or as a class when expanded; others skip it.

j_call | clone_size | d_call | v_call | cdr3_aa | cdr3_nt
TRBJ2-7 | - | - | TRBV2 | CASGAPLAYEQYF | TGTGCCAGCGGGGCCCCTCTAGCCTACGAGCAGTACTTC
TRBJ2-2 | - | - | TRBV28 | CASSLYLGGTGELFF | TGTGCCAGCAGTTTATATCTCGGAGGGACCGGGGAGCTGTTTTTT
TRBJ2-7 | few | TRBD2 | TRBV29-1 | CSAGSGTSGRVQYF | TGCAGCGCCGGATCCGGGACTAGCGGGAGGGTGCAGTACTTC
TRBJ1-1 | - | - | TRBV28 | CASNWVQVNTEAFF | TGTGCCAGCAACTGGGTACAGGTGAACACTGAAGCTTTCTTT
TRBJ2-7 | - | - | TRBV18 | CASSQRSGPTYEQYF | TGTGCCAGCTCACAACGAAGCGGGCCGACCTACGAGCAGTACTTC
TRBJ1-5 | - | TRBD1 | TRBV19 | CASSLQGMINQPQHF | TGTGCCAGTAGTTTACAGGGGATGATCAATCAGCCCCAGCATTTT
TRBJ2-7 | - | TRBD1 | TRBV18 | CASSPGQASEQYF | TGTGCCAGCTCACCGGGACAGGCAAGCGAGCAGTACTTC
TRBJ1-3 | once | - | TRBV4-1 | CASSRSRDSGNTIYF | TGCGCCAGCAGCCGTTCGAGGGACTCTGGAAACACCATATATTTT
TRBJ2-3 | - | - | TRBV9 | CASSPSADGVYTQYF | TGTGCCAGCAGCCCCAGCGCCGACGGTGTTTATACGCAGTATTTT
TRBJ1-6 | - | - | TRBV30 | CAWSALQVWASPLHF | TGTGCCTGGAGCGCATTACAGGTGTGGGCTTCACCCCTCCACTTT
TRBJ2-1 | - | TRBD2 | TRBV7-9 | CASSLAGGHYNEQFF | TGTGCCAGCAGCTTAGCGGGAGGGCATTACAATGAGCAGTTCTTC
TRBJ1-1 | - | TRBD1 | TRBV5-5 | CASSSWTGPNTEAFF | TGTGCCAGCAGCTCCTGGACAGGACCGAACACTGAAGCTTTCTTT
TRBJ2-1 | - | TRBD2 | TRBV6-7 | CASSAAPGTSGLYEQFF | TGTGCCAGCAGTGCCGCCCCCGGGACTAGCGGTCTCTATGAGCAGTTCTTC
TRBJ2-1 | - | - | TRBV2 | CASSEAGSYYNEQFF | TGTGCCAGCAGTGAAGCGGGCTCATATTACAATGAGCAGTTCTTC
TRBJ2-7 | - | - | TRBV6-5 | CASSRGHLISYEQYF | TGTGCCAGCAGCCGGGGACATCTAATCTCCTACGAGCAGTACTTC
TRBJ2-1 | - | - | TRBV5-4 | CASSSGPGGDNEQFF | TGTGCCAGCAGCTCGGGACCCGGGGGTGACAATGAGCAGTTCTTC
TRBJ2-1 | - | - | TRBV7-8 | CASSLSLTGNEQFF | TGTGCCAGCAGCTTGTCCCTGACTGGCAATGAGCAGTTCTTC
TRBJ2-2 | - | - | TRBV14 | CASSLRHANTGELFF | TGTGCCAGCAGCCTCAGACACGCGAACACCGGGGAGCTGTTTTTT
TRBJ2-1 | - | - | TRBV5-4 | CASSSSGARYNEQFF | -
TRBJ1-6 | once | - | TRBV19 | CASSIERTGSPLHF | TGTGCCAGTAGTATAGAACGGACTGGCTCACCCCTCCACTTT
TRBJ2-7 | - | - | TRBV6-1 | CASSVREGGAYEQYF | TGTGCCAGCAGTGTTAGGGAAGGGGGGGCCTACGAGCAGTACTTC
TRBJ2-2 | - | TRBD2 | TRBV9 | CARQLAGGGELFF | TGTGCCAGGCAGCTAGCGGGTGGCGGGGAGCTGTTTTTT
TRBJ1-2 | - | TRBD1 | TRBV5-6 | CASSLRGTGVGYTF | TGTGCCAGCAGCTTGCGAGGGACAGGAGTCGGCTACACCTTC
TRBJ2-1 | - | - | TRBV7-6 | CASSRELANEQFF | TGTGCCAGCAGCCGGGAGCTAGCGAATGAGCAGTTCTTC